The 3 T cell receptor beta chains below were found in one sample sequenced in a study of shared clonotypes between healthy human individuals. Only in-frame clones appear in the TCRdb table, and some are missing; sequencing was by immunoSEQ multiplex PCR. The data show about 2.1 million clones, with about 93% seen just once and more than 1.5% held by the top ten. Naive CD8 cells lacked CD45RO and underwent positive selection for CCR7, leaving out terminally differentiated effector memory CD45RA+ cells. Material: naive CD8+ T cells from PBMCs. The source is a man aged 18 to 29 in good health. Some clones in this sample may be carry-over from other donors' samples.

The chain couples TRBV9 to TRBJ2-5; a weak D match, TRBD1 (7 bases). The germline V gene encodes CDR1 SGDLS and CDR2 YYNGEE. There are 15 residues in the CDR3. Between the trimmed V and J ends, which lost 0 bases and 2 bases, there was a span of 11 bases. CDR3 sequence reads: CASSVGGTEQETQYF. As DNA, the CDR3 is TGTGCCAGCAGCGTAGGCGGGACAGAACAAGAGACCCAGTACTTC.

CDR3 DNA sequence: TGTGCCAGCGGATTGGGGTCTGGGGCCAACGTCCTGACTTTC. This codes for CASGLGSGANVLTF. This chain links TRBV9 with TRBJ2-6; no definite D call. CDR3 length equals 14 residues. V shed 7 bases and J shed 1 base, with 9 bases lying between them. Germline loops: CDR1 SGDLS, CDR2 YYNGEE.

This clone occurred once. The CDR3 here is CASSLTGTSVYEQYF. CDR3 nucleotides: TGTGCCAGCAGCTTAACCGGGACTAGCGTCTACGAGCAGTACTTC. V gene TRBV7-9 combines with J gene TRBJ2-7; 10 bases agree with TRBD2. This CDR3 spans 15 amino acids. Germline V gene lookup returns CDR1 SEHNR and CDR2 FQNEAQ (reference sequence). J lost 3 bases, V lost 2 bases, and 4 bases had no gene match.